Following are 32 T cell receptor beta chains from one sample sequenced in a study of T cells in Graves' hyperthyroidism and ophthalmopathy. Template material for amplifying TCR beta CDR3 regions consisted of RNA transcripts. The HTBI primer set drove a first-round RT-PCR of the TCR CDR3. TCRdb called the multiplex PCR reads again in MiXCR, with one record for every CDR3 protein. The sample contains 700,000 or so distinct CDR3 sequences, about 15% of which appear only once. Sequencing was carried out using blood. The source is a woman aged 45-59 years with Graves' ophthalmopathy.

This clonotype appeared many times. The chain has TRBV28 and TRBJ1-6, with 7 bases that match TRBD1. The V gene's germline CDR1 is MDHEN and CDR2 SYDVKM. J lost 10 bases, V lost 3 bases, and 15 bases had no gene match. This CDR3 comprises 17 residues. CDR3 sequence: CASSFYRGGAQYSPLHF. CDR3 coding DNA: TGTGCCAGCAGTTTTTACCGAGGGGGCGCCCAGTACTCACCCCTCCACTTT.

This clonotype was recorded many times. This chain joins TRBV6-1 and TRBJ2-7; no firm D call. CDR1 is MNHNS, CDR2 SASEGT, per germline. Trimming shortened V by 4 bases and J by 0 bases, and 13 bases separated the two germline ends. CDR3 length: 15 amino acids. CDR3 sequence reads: CASSGEQLPSYEQYF. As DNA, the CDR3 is TGTGCCAGCAGTGGAGAACAGCTACCCTCCTACGAGCAGTACTTC.

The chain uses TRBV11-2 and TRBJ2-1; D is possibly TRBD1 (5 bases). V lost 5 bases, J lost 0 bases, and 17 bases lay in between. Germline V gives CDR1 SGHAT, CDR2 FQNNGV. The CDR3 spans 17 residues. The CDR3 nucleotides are TGTGCCAGCAGCCCCGCGCAGGGTTTAACCTCCTACAATGAGCAGTTCTTC. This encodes CASSPAQGLTSYNEQFF.

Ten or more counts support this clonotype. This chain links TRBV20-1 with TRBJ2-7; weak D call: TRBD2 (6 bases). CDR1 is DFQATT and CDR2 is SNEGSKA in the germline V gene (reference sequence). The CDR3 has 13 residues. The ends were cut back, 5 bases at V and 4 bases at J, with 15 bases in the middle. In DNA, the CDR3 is TGCAGTGCTGGGGGAGGTCGGAGATACGAGCAGTACTTC. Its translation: CSAGGGRRYEQYF.

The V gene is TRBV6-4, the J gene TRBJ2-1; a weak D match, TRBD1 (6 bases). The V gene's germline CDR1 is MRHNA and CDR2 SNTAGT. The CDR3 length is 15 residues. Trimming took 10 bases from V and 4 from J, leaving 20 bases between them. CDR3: CATALRTVVYNEQFF. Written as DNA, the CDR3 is TGTGCCACGGCGCTCCGGACAGTCGTATACAATGAGCAGTTCTTC.

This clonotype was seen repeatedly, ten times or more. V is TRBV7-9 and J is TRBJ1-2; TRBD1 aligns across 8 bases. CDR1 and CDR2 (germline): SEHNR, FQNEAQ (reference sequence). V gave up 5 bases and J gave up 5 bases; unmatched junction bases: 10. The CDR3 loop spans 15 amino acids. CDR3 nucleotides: TGTGCCAGCAGCAATCCCCGGACAGGGAGATATGGCTACACCTTC. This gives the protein CASSNPRTGRYGYTF.

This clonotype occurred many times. In nucleotides, the CDR3 is TGTGCCAGCAGCCTAGGTCCGGGACACTTGAACACTGAAGCTTTCTTT. It translates to CASSLGPGHLNTEAFF. This sequence joins TRBV14 and TRBJ1-1; D possibly corresponds to TRBD1 (6 bases). The ends were cut back, 4 bases at V and 0 bases at J, with 15 bases in the middle. The CDR3 has 16 amino acids. Germline V gene data show CDR1 as SGHDN and CDR2 as FVKESK.

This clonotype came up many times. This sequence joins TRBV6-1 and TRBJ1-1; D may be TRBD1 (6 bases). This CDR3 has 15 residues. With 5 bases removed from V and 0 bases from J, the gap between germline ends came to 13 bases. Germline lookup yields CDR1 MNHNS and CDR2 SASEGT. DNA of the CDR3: TGTGCCAGCAGTCTCATCGGGACACTGAACACTGAAGCTTTCTTT. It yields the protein CASSLIGTLNTEAFF.

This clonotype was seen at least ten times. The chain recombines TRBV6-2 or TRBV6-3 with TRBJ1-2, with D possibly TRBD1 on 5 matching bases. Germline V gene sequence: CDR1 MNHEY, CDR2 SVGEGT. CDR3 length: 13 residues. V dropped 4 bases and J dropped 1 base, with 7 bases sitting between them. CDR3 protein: CASSWDGNYGYTF. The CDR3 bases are TGTGCCAGCAGTTGGGACGGTAACTATGGCTACACCTTC.

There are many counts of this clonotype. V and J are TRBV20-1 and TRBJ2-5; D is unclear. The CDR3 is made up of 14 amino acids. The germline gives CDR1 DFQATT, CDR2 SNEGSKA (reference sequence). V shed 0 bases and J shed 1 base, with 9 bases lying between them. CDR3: CSARDAITQETQYF. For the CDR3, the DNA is TGCAGTGCTAGAGATGCCATAACCCAAGAGACCCAGTACTTC.

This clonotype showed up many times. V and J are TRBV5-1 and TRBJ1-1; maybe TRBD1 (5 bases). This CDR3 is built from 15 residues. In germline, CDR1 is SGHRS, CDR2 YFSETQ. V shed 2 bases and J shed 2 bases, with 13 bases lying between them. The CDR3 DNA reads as TGCGCCAGCAGCTTACCAGGGATCGCCAACACTGAAGCTTTCTTT. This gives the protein CASSLPGIANTEAFF.

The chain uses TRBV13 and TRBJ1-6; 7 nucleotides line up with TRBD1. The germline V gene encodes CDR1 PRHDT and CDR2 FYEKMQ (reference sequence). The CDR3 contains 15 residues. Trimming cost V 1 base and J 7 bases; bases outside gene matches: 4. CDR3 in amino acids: CASSLEGGPNSPLHF. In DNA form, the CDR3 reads TGTGCCAGCAGCTTAGAAGGGGGCCCAAATTCACCCCTCCACTTT.

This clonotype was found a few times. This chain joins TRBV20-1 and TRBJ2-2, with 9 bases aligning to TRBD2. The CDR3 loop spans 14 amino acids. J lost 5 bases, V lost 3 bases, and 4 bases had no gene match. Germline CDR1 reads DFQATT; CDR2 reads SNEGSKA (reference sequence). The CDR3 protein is CSASGREGTGELFF. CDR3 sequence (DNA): TGCAGTGCTAGCGGGCGGGAGGGGACCGGGGAGCTGTTTTTT.

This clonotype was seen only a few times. DNA for the CDR3: TGTGCCTGGAATCAGAGACAGGGAGATCAGCCCCAGCATTTT. This codes for CAWNQRQGDQPQHF. This chain connects TRBV30 to TRBJ1-5, with 7 nucleotides matching TRBD1. Germline loops: CDR1 GTSNPN, CDR2 SVGIG (reference sequence). This CDR3 has 14 residues. V lost 4 bases to trimming and J lost 5 bases; unmatched junction nucleotides: 8.

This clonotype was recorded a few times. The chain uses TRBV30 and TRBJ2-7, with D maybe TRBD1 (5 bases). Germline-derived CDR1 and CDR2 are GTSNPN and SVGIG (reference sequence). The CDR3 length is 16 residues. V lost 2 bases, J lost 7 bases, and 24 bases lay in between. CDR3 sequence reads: CAWSRPGLGIRGEQYF. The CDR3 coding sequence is TGTGCCTGGAGTAGGCCAGGGCTAGGTATTCGTGGAGAGCAGTACTTC.

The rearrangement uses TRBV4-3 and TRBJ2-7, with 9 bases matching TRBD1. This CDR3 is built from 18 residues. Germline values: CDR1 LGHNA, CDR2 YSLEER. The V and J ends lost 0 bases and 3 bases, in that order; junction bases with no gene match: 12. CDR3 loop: CASSQDRKGDREGYEQYF. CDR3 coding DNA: TGCGCCAGCAGCCAAGATCGTAAAGGGGACAGGGAGGGCTACGAGCAGTACTTC.

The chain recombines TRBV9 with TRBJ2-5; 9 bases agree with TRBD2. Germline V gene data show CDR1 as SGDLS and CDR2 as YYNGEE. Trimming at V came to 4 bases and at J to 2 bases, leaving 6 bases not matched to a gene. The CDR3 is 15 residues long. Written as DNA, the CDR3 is TGTGCCAGCAGCAGTGGGACTAGCATTCAAGAGACCCAGTACTTC. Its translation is CASSSGTSIQETQYF.

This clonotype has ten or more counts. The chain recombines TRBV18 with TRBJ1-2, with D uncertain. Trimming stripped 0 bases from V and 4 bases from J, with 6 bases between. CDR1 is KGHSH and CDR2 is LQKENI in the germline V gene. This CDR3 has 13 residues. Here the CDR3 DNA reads TGTGCCAGCTCACCACCGATCCCCTATGGCTACACCTTC. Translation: CASSPPIPYGYTF.

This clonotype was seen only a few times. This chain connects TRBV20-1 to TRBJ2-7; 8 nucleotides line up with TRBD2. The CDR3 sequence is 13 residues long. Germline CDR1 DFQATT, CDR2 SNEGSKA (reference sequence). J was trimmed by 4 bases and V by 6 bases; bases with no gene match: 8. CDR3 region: CSAKSGSGYEQYF. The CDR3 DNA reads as TGCAGTGCGAAGAGCGGGAGTGGTTACGAGCAGTACTTC.

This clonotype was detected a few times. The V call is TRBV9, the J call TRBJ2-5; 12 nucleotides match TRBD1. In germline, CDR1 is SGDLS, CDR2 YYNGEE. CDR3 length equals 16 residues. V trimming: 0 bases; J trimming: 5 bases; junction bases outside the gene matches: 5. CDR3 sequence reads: CASSVGGTGGGETQYF. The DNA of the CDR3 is TGTGCCAGCAGCGTAGGGGGGACAGGGGGCGGGGAGACCCAGTACTTC.

The CDR3 sequence: CATSGSDRGEVEKLFF. CDR3 DNA: TGTGCCACCAGCGGATCAGACAGGGGAGAAGTAGAAAAACTGTTTTTT. The rearrangement links TRBV15 to TRBJ1-4; 8 bases line up with TRBD1. V lost 5 bases, J lost 8 bases, and 13 bases stayed unmatched. The germline V gene has CDR1 LNHNV and CDR2 YYDKDF (reference sequence). The CDR3 is 16 amino acids.

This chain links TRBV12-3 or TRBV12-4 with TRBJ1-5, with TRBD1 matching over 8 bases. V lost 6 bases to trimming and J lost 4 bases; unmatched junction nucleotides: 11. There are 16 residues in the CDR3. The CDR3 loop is CASSPGQGQGNQPQHF. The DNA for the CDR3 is TGTGCCAGCAGCCCCGGACAGGGTCAGGGTAATCAGCCCCAGCATTTT.

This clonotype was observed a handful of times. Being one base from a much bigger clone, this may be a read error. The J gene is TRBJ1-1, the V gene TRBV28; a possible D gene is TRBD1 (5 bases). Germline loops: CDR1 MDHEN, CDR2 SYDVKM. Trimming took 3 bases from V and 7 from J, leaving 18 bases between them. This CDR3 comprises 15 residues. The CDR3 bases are TGTGCCAGCAGTTTGAGGGGTACAATCGCCCATGAAGCTTTCTTT. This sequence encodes CASSLRGTIAHEAFF.

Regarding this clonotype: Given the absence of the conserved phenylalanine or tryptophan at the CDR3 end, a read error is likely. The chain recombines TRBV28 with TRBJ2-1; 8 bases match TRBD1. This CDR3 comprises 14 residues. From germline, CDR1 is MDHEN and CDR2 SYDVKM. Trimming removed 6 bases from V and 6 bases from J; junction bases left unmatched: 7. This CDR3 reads CASRGQGSGNEQFL. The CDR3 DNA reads TGTGCCAGCAGAGGACAGGGTTCGGGCAATGAGCAGTTCCTC.

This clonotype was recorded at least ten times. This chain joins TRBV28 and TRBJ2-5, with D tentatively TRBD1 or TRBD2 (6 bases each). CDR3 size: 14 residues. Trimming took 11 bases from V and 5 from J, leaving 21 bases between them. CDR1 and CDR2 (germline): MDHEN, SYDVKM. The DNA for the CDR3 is TGTGCCGACAATAAGGGGGGCGTGGGGGAGACCCAGTACTTC. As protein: CADNKGGVGETQYF.

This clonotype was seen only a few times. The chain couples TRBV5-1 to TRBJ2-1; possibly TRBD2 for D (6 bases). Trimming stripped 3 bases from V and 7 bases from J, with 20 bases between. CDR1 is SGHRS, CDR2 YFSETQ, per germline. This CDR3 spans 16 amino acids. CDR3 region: CASSSIGGRTVNEQFF. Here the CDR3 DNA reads TGCGCCAGCAGCTCGATTGGAGGGAGGACGGTAAATGAGCAGTTCTTC.

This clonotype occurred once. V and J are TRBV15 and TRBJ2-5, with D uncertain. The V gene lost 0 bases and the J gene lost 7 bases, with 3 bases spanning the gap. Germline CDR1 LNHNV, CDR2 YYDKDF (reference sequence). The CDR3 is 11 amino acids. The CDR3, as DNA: TGTGCCACCAGCAGAGAGGGGACCCAGTACTTC. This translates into CATSREGTQYF.

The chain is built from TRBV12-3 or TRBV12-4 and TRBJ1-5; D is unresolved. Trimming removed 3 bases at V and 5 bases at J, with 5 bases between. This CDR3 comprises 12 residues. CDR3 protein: CASSFSYQPQHF. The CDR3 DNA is TGTGCCAGCAGTTTCTCCTATCAGCCCCAGCATTTT.

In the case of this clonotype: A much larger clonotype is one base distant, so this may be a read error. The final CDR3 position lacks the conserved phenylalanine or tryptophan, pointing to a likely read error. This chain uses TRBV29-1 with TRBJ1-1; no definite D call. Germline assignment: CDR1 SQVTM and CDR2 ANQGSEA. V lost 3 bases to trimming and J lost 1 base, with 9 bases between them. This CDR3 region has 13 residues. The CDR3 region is CSVDLGRNTEAFL. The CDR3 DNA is TGCAGCGTTGATCTAGGGAGGAACACTGAAGCTTTCCTT.

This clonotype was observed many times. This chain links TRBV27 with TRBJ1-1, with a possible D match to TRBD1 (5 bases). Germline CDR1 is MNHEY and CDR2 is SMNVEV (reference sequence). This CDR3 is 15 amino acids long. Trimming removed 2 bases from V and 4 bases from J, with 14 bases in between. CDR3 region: CASSLERAGTTEAFF. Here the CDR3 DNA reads TGTGCCAGCAGTTTAGAGCGGGCAGGGACCACTGAAGCTTTCTTT.

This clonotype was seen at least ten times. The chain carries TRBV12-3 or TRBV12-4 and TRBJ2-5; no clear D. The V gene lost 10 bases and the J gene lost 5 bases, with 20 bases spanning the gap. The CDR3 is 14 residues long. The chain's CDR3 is CATTWADHGETQYF. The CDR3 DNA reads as TGTGCCACCACCTGGGCCGACCACGGGGAGACCCAGTACTTC.

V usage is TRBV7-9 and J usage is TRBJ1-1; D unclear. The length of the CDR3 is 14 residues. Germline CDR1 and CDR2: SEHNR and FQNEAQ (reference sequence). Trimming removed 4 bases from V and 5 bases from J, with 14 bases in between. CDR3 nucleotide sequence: TGTGCCAGCAGCTCCACAGTGAGAAGGACTGAAGCTTTCTTT. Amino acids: CASSSTVRRTEAFF. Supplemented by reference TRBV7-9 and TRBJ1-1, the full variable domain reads DTGVSQNPRHKITKRGQNVTFRCDPISEHNRLYWYRQTLGQGPEFLTYFQNEAQLEKSRLLSDRFSAERPKGSFSTLEIQRTEQGDSAMYLCASSSTVRRTEAFFGQGTRLTVV.